The 29 T cell receptor beta chains below were found in one sample sequenced in a study of CD8 T cells in Susac syndrome. RNA in amounts of roughly 0.45 to 1 ug was reverse transcribed with random hexamers. MiXCR was run by TCRdb on the immunoSEQ multiplex PCR reads, yielding one entry per CDR3 protein. The sample has around 150,000 distinct CDR3 sequences; over 85% are singletons. Sequenced material: CD4+ T cells from PBMCs. Source of these receptors: a human donor in good health.

The rearrangement uses TRBV20-1 and TRBJ2-7; tentatively, D is TRBD1 or TRBD2 (5 bases each). V lost 0 bases and J 0 bases, leaving 12 bases between the germline ends. CDR1 DFQATT and CDR2 SNEGSKA come from the germline V gene (reference sequence). The length of the CDR3 is 15 residues. The DNA of the CDR3 is TGCAGTGCTAGAGATCCGGCAGGGAGCTCCTACGAGCAGTACTTC. Translated, it gives CSARDPAGSSYEQYF.

Only one count was recorded for this clonotype. The chain couples TRBV6-2 or TRBV6-3 to TRBJ2-2; no reliable D call. Trimming took off 2 bases at V and 6 bases at J, with 10 bases between the two ends. Germline V CDR1 and CDR2: MNHEY, SVGEGT. The CDR3 runs 14 residues. The CDR3 DNA reads as TGTGCCAGCAGTTACCTACTCGGGTCCGGGGAGCTGTTTTTT. Translating it yields CASSYLLGSGELFF.

DNA for the CDR3: TGTGCCAGCAGCTTCACAGGCGAGACCCAGTACTTC. Translating gives CASSFTGETQYF. The V call is TRBV11-2, the J call TRBJ2-5; D might be TRBD1 (5 bases). This CDR3 comprises 12 residues. Germline CDR1 is SGHAT and CDR2 is FQNNGV. The V gene lost 3 bases and the J gene lost 5 bases, with 7 bases spanning the gap.

The V call is TRBV25-1, the J call TRBJ1-4; a weak D match, TRBD1 (5 bases). The ends were cut back, 2 bases at V and 8 bases at J, with 9 bases in the middle. This CDR3 is built from 13 residues. The germline gives CDR1 MGHDK, CDR2 SYGVNS. CDR3 nucleotide sequence: TGTGCCAGCAGTGAAGGGGCCGTAGAAAAACTGTTTTTT. Its translation: CASSEGAVEKLFF.

The V gene is TRBV12-3 or TRBV12-4, the J gene TRBJ1-1; TRBD1 is a possible D gene (5 bases). This CDR3 has 14 amino acids. With 6 bases removed from V and 3 bases from J, the gap between germline ends came to 14 bases. The CDR3 loop is CASSLQGTYTEAFF. The CDR3 DNA follows: TGTGCCAGCAGCCTCCAGGGAACGTACACTGAAGCTTTCTTT.

This clonotype appeared once. This CDR3 is CASSLDYRGSGNTIYF. The CDR3 DNA reads TGTGCCAGCAGCTTAGACTACAGGGGCTCTGGAAACACCATATATTTT. V gene TRBV7-8 combines with J gene TRBJ1-3; 7 bases fit TRBD1. J gave up 0 bases and V 1 base, and 3 bases lay outside the gene matches. From germline, CDR1 is SGHVS and CDR2 FQNEAQ. The CDR3 extends over 16 amino acids.

The chain combines TRBV2 with TRBJ2-6; D gene unclear. This CDR3 is 12 amino acids long. V was shortened by 7 bases and J by 4 bases, with 5 bases between the two germline ends. Germline CDR1 is SNHLY and CDR2 is FYNNEI. CDR3 residues: CASKGGANVLTF. The DNA of the CDR3 is TGTGCCAGCAAGGGCGGGGCCAACGTCCTGACTTTC.

The genes are TRBV27 and TRBJ1-2, with 12 bases lining up with TRBD1. Germline lookup yields CDR1 MNHEY and CDR2 SMNVEV (reference sequence). V was clipped by 7 bases and J by 7 bases; unmatched bases: 7. This CDR3 comprises 14 residues. DNA for the CDR3: TGTGCCAGCACCGGGACAGGGGGCGGAGGTGGCTACACCTTC. Its protein is CASTGTGGGGGYTF.

The CDR3 sequence: CAWRKEVGQGIEQYF. CDR3 nucleotide sequence: TGTGCCTGGAGGAAAGAAGTGGGACAGGGGATCGAGCAGTACTTC. The V and J genes are TRBV30 and TRBJ2-7; 10 bases are shared with TRBD1. The CDR3 is 15 amino acids. Germline lookup yields CDR1 GTSNPN and CDR2 SVGIG (reference sequence). The V and J ends lost 3 bases and 6 bases, in that order; junction bases with no gene match: 11.

The V gene is TRBV9, the J gene TRBJ2-7; 7 nucleotides agree with TRBD1. Looked up from germline, CDR1 is SGDLS and CDR2 is YYNGEE. There are 14 residues in the CDR3. J was trimmed by 5 bases and V by 3 bases; bases with no gene match: 8. The CDR3 coding sequence is TGTGCCAGCAGCGCTACCGGGACAGTACACGAGCAGTACTTC. It specifies CASSATGTVHEQYF.

This sequence joins TRBV13 and TRBJ1-1; 7 nucleotides line up with TRBD1. Germline assignment: CDR1 PRHDT and CDR2 FYEKMQ (reference sequence). V shed 5 bases and J 5 bases; nucleotides not matched to a gene: 11. This CDR3 has 15 amino acids. CDR3 region: CASSPEGGEYTEAFF. CDR3 in DNA: TGTGCCAGCAGCCCCGAAGGGGGCGAGTATACTGAAGCTTTCTTT. Combining the CDR3 with reference TRBV13 and TRBJ1-1 gives the whole variable domain AAGVIQSPRHLIKEKRETATLKCYPIPRHDTVYWYQQGPGQDPQFLISFYEKMQSDKGSIPDRFSAQQFSDYHSELNMSSLELGDSALYFCASSPEGGEYTEAFFGQGTRLTVV.

This rearrangement joins TRBV28 to TRBJ1-3, with D uncertain. The CDR3 has 13 amino acids. Trimming removed 8 bases at V and 2 bases at J, with 10 bases between. CDR1 and CDR2 (germline): MDHEN, SYDVKM. CDR3 region: CASRTGAGNTIYF. The CDR3 nucleotides read TGTGCCAGCCGAACGGGTGCTGGAAACACCATATATTTT. Full variable domain (missing parts from reference TRBV28 and TRBJ1-3): DVKVTQSSRYLVKRTGEKVFLECVQDMDHENMFWYRQDPGLGLRLIYFSYDVKMKEKGDIPEGYSVSREKKERFSLILESASTNQTSMYLCASRTGAGNTIYFGEGSWLTVV.

V and J are TRBV15 and TRBJ1-4, with 7 bases lining up with TRBD1. V lost 1 base and J lost 4; bases outside the gene matches: 6. Germline V gene data show CDR1 as LNHNV and CDR2 as YYDKDF (reference sequence). This CDR3 comprises 16 residues. As DNA, the CDR3 is TGTGCCACCAGCAGAGGACAGGGAGTTGGTAATGAAAAACTGTTTTTT. Translating it yields CATSRGQGVGNEKLFF.

This rearrangement joins TRBV14 to TRBJ2-3, with D possibly matching TRBD2 (5 bases). CDR1 and CDR2 (germline): SGHDN, FVKESK. CDR3 size: 14 residues. The germline V and J ends were trimmed by 4 bases and 6 bases, with 14 bases remaining between them. The CDR3 here is CASSPHRGEDTQYF. Here the CDR3 DNA reads TGTGCCAGCAGCCCCCACCGGGGAGAGGATACGCAGTATTTT. Drawing the rest from reference TRBV14 and TRBJ2-3, the complete variable domain is EAGVTQFPSHSVIEKGQTVTLRCDPISGHDNLYWYRRVMGKEIKFLLHFVKESKQDESGMPNNRFLAERTGGTYSTLKVQPAELEDSGVYFCASSPHRGEDTQYFGPGTRLTVL.

The rearrangement joins TRBV7-9 to TRBJ1-6; D is unclear. The V end lost 6 bases, the J end lost 7 bases, and 13 bases lay between the germline ends. Looked up from germline, CDR1 is SEHNR and CDR2 is FQNEAQ (reference sequence). The CDR3 totals 14 residues. For the CDR3, the DNA is TGTGCCAGCAGTCCCGACGGCCAGAATTCACCCCTCCACTTT. As protein: CASSPDGQNSPLHF.

A single count supports this clonotype. This chain uses TRBV5-5 with TRBJ2-5, with D hard to call. Deletions cut 5 bases from V and 5 bases from J, with 13 bases between. The CDR3 runs to 13 residues. Per the germline V gene, CDR1 is SGHKS and CDR2 is YYEKEE (reference sequence). CDR3 nucleotide sequence: TGTGCCAGCAGACCGGACGTGGCGGAGACCCAGTACTTC. Its protein product is CASRPDVAETQYF. Full variable domain (outside the CDR3, taken from reference TRBV5-5 and TRBJ2-5): DAGVTQSPTHLIKTRGQQVTLRCSPISGHKSVSWYQQVLGQGPQFIFQYYEKEERGRGNFPDRFSARQFPNYSSELNVNALLLGDSALYLCASRPDVAETQYFGPGTRLLVL.

V usage is TRBV12-3 or TRBV12-4 and J usage is TRBJ2-1, with D possibly being TRBD1 (6 bases). This CDR3 contains 13 residues. Trimming pared 8 bases from V and 5 bases from J, leaving 13 bases between. The CDR3 protein is CASLGTLDNEQFF. In DNA form, the CDR3 reads TGTGCCAGCCTCGGGACACTTGACAATGAGCAGTTCTTC.

This chain connects TRBV29-1 to TRBJ1-1, with D unclear. V was pared by 3 bases and J by 3 bases, with 2 bases between. CDR3 length: 10 amino acids. Germline V lookup: CDR1 SQVTM, CDR2 ANQGSEA. This CDR3 is CSVDHTEAFF. CDR3 DNA sequence: TGCAGCGTTGACCACACTGAAGCTTTCTTT.

The chain joins TRBV20-1 to TRBJ2-3; 9 nucleotides align to TRBD2. Germline assignment: CDR1 DFQATT and CDR2 SNEGSKA (reference sequence). The CDR3 contains 16 residues. V trimming: 5 bases; J trimming: 2 bases; junction bases outside the gene matches: 11. CDR3 coding DNA: TGCAGTGCTCAGTCGGCCAGCGGGGGGATCACAGATACGCAGTATTTT. Translated: CSAQSASGGITDTQYF.

J is TRBJ1-6 and V is TRBV15; D perhaps matches TRBD1 (5 bases). V dropped 1 base and J dropped 10 bases, with 8 bases sitting between them. CDR1 LNHNV and CDR2 YYDKDF come from the germline V gene (reference sequence). The CDR3 loop spans 13 amino acids. CDR3 amino acids: CATSRGEGSPLHF. CDR3 in DNA: TGTGCCACCAGCAGAGGTGAGGGGTCACCCCTCCACTTT.

This clonotype was recorded once. The gene calls are TRBV18 and TRBJ2-5; no clear D. Germline CDR1 reads KGHSH; CDR2 reads LQKENI. The CDR3 is 16 residues long. The V gene lost 0 bases and the J gene lost 1 base, with 12 bases spanning the gap. The CDR3 loop reads CASSPPQQPVQETQYF. The DNA for the CDR3 is TGTGCCAGCTCACCACCGCAGCAGCCAGTCCAAGAGACCCAGTACTTC.

The CDR3 sequence is CATVTGPYGYTF. The CDR3 bases are TGTGCCACCGTCACAGGGCCCTATGGCTACACCTTC. The chain has TRBV6-5 and TRBJ1-2; D is perhaps TRBD1 (6 bases). CDR1 and CDR2 (germline): MNHEY, SVGAGI. The CDR3 extends over 12 amino acids. The V end was cut by 10 bases, the J end by 4 bases, with 13 bases between.

The CDR3 here is CAWTGPSYTGELFF. The CDR3 DNA reads as TGTGCCTGGACGGGACCCTCTTACACCGGGGAGCTGTTTTTT. This rearrangement joins TRBV30 to TRBJ2-2, with D perhaps given as TRBD1 or TRBD2 (5 bases each). This CDR3 contains 14 residues. From germline, CDR1 is GTSNPN and CDR2 SVGIG (reference sequence). The ends were cut back, 4 bases at V and 3 bases at J, with 12 bases in the middle.

This rearrangement joins TRBV20-1 to TRBJ2-5, with unresolved D. The CDR3 is 11 residues long. V lost 6 bases and J 2 bases, leaving 7 bases between the germline ends. Germline V lookup: CDR1 DFQATT, CDR2 SNEGSKA (reference sequence). The CDR3 bases are TGCAGTGCCCCCAGTCAAGAGACCCAGTACTTC. Translating it yields CSAPSQETQYF.

The rearrangement uses TRBV20-1 and TRBJ2-3; 9 nucleotides line up with TRBD2. Germline-derived CDR1 and CDR2 are DFQATT and SNEGSKA (reference sequence). V lost 4 bases, J lost 3 bases, and 11 bases stayed unmatched. This CDR3 contains 16 residues. The CDR3 DNA reads TGCAGTGCTATCCCCCGGGGTCTAGCGGGGACAGATACGCAGTATTTT. This codes for CSAIPRGLAGTDTQYF.

The chain employs TRBV11-1 and TRBJ2-6; maybe TRBD1 (5 bases). V was clipped by 5 bases and J by 4 bases, with 12 bases between them. Germline CDR1 and CDR2: SGHAT and FQDESV (reference sequence). The CDR3 runs 15 residues. This chain's CDR3 is CASSKSGSGANVLTF. CDR3 DNA sequence: TGTGCCAGCAGCAAATCAGGGTCCGGGGCCAACGTCCTGACTTTC.

This chain joins TRBV7-2 and TRBJ2-3; D is ambiguous. Trimming pared 0 bases from V and 4 bases from J, leaving 11 bases between. This CDR3 is built from 15 residues. Per the germline V gene, CDR1 is SGHTA and CDR2 is FQGNSA. The DNA of the CDR3 is TGTGCCAGCAGCTTAGCTAGCTTTGGTTCAGATACGCAGTATTTT. Translating it yields CASSLASFGSDTQYF.

This chain uses TRBV20-1 with TRBJ1-2; 7 bases align to TRBD1. The junction had 2 bases not matched to a gene; V was cut back by 5 bases and J by 5 bases. Germline CDR1 reads DFQATT; CDR2 reads SNEGSKA (reference sequence). The CDR3 is 11 residues long. The CDR3 sequence is CSAWDRYGYTF. The CDR3 DNA follows: TGCAGTGCTTGGGACAGATATGGCTACACCTTC.

The chain uses TRBV29-1 and TRBJ1-1, with 7 bases identical to TRBD1. V trimming: 3 bases; J trimming: 5 bases; junction bases outside the gene matches: 6. Per germline, CDR1 SQVTM and CDR2 ANQGSEA. CDR3 length: 13 residues. The CDR3 DNA reads as TGCAGCGTTGATAACAGGGGTGGAACTGAAGCTTTCTTT. Its translation is CSVDNRGGTEAFF. Full variable domain (remainder filled in from reference TRBV29-1 and TRBJ1-1): SAVISQKPSRDICQRGTSLTIQCQVDSQVTMMFWYRQQPGQSLTLIATANQGSEATYESGFVIDKFPISRPNLTFSTLTVSNMSPEDSSIYLCSVDNRGGTEAFFGQGTRLTVV.